The rows below give T cell receptor beta chains drawn from one sample of a study of chemoradiotherapy in HPV16-positive cancers. The method was immunoSEQ multiplex PCR; TCRdb's version includes in-frame clones alone and lacks a portion of them. Of more than 2,000 clones in the sample, around nine tenths were seen once. Material: tumor tissue, obtained from a patient who underwent chemoradiotherapy. The source is a human donor with HPV-associated anogenital cancer. Both conserved end residues are part of each CDR3. A D gene is named only where the DNA matches it firmly. Clone size, where shown, is once, few, many, or a class for clones that have expanded.

V: TRBV29-1
size: -
D: -
J: TRBJ2-3
DNA: TGCAGCGCGGAGATCCCGCCTGATACGCAGTATTTT
CDR3: CSAEIPPDTQYF

V: TRBV30
size: -
D: -
J: TRBJ2-3
DNA: TGTGCCTGGAGTGGGGGGGATACGCAGTATTTT
CDR3: CAWSGGDTQYF

V: TRBV7-8
size: -
D: TRBD2
J: TRBJ2-7
DNA: TGTGCCAGCAGCTTAGCCCAGCGGGAGATCGACGAGCAGTACTTC
CDR3: CASSLAQREIDEQYF

V: TRBV19
size: -
D: TRBD2
J: TRBJ2-1
DNA: TGTGCCAGTAGTATCCCAGCGGGAGTAAATAACAATGAGCAGTTCTTC
CDR3: CASSIPAGVNNNEQFF

V: TRBV13
size: once
D: TRBD2
J: TRBJ2-7
DNA: TGTGCCAGCAGCTATAGTGGGACTACGGAGCAGTACTTC
CDR3: CASSYSGTTEQYF

V: TRBV5-1
size: -
D: -
J: TRBJ2-3
DNA: TGCGCCAGCAGCTTGGTCCCAGATACGCAGTATTTT
CDR3: CASSLVPDTQYF

V: TRBV7-8
size: -
D: -
J: TRBJ1-3
DNA: TGTGCCAGCAGCCCATCTAACGTTCCGGGGGCCCGCCCTGGAAACACCATATATTTT
CDR3: CASSPSNVPGARPGNTIYF

V: TRBV13
size: -
D: -
J: TRBJ2-2
DNA: TGTGCCAGCAGCTTAGGAGCGGGCGGGGAGCTGTTTTTT
CDR3: CASSLGAGGELFF

V: TRBV27
size: few
D: -
J: TRBJ1-1
DNA: TGTGCCAGCAGTTTAGTTGTTGAGGGGTTACCTTTCTTT
CDR3: CASSLVVEGLPFF

V: TRBV15
size: -
D: -
J: TRBJ1-2
DNA: TGTGCCACCAGCAGGCCTCTTTCTAACGATGGCTACACCTTC
CDR3: CATSRPLSNDGYTF

V: TRBV6-5
size: few
D: -
J: TRBJ2-1
DNA: TGTGCCAGCAGTTATGGGGGAAGGCACAATGAGCAGTTCTTC
CDR3: CASSYGGRHNEQFF

V: TRBV7-8
size: -
D: -
J: TRBJ1-2
DNA: TGTGCCAGCAGCCCCCTCCTGGGAAGTCAAGACGGCTACACCTTC
CDR3: CASSPLLGSQDGYTF

V: TRBV30
size: once
D: -
J: TRBJ1-6
DNA: TGTGCCTGGAGTGTAGGGCAGGGGAGAGAATCACCCCTCCACTTT
CDR3: CAWSVGQGRESPLHF

V: TRBV30
size: -
D: -
J: TRBJ1-1
DNA: TGTGCCTGGAGTGTACAGGGGAACACTGAAGCTTTCTTT
CDR3: CAWSVQGNTEAFF

V: TRBV11-2
size: -
D: TRBD2
J: TRBJ2-7
DNA: TGTGCCAGCAGGATAGCGGGAGAGGTCGAGCAGTACTTC
CDR3: CASRIAGEVEQYF

V: TRBV7-2
size: -
D: -
J: TRBJ2-1
DNA: TGTGCCAGCAGCTTAGACAGCTACAATGAGCAGTTCTTC
CDR3: CASSLDSYNEQFF

V: TRBV5-8
size: -
D: TRBD1
J: TRBJ2-5
DNA: TGTGCCAGCACCCCTACGGACAGGGTCGAGACCCAGTACTTC
CDR3: CASTPTDRVETQYF

V: TRBV2
size: -
D: TRBD2
J: TRBJ2-7
DNA: TGTGCCAGCAGGGTGGGACTAGCGACTTCCTACGAGCAGTACTTC
CDR3: CASRVGLATSYEQYF

V: TRBV28
size: -
D: -
J: TRBJ1-2
DNA: TGTGCCAGCAGGTTCCAGGGGCGAGCTAACTATGGCTACACCTTC
CDR3: CASRFQGRANYGYTF

V: TRBV5-4
size: once
D: -
J: TRBJ1-3
DNA: TGTGCCAGCAGCCCGGACCTCGGCTCTGGAAACACCATATATTTT
CDR3: CASSPDLGSGNTIYF

V: TRBV7-9
size: -
D: TRBD1
J: TRBJ2-2
DNA: TGTGCCAGCAGCTTAACCCGGACAGGAGATGCCGGGGAGCTGTTTTTT
CDR3: CASSLTRTGDAGELFF

V: TRBV7-2
size: -
D: -
J: TRBJ2-7
DNA: TGTGCCAGCAGCTTAGGACCCGGCAGGGGGGACGAGCAGTACTTC
CDR3: CASSLGPGRGDEQYF

V: TRBV11-3
size: -
D: TRBD2
J: TRBJ2-1
DNA: TGTGCCAGCAGCTTAGACGGGACTAGCGGGAGCTATGAGCAGTTCTTC
CDR3: CASSLDGTSGSYEQFF

V: TRBV29-1
size: -
D: -
J: TRBJ2-5
DNA: TGCAGCGTTCAAGGAGGCAGCCAAGAGACCCAGTACTTC
CDR3: CSVQGGSQETQYF

V: TRBV21-1
size: -
D: -
J: TRBJ2-4
DNA: TGTGCCAGCAGCAAACCTCTACCCAGGTACTTC
CDR3: CASSKPLPRYF

V: TRBV7-3
size: -
D: -
J: TRBJ2-1
DNA: TGTGCCAGCAGCCCCAATCCCGGAGATGAGCAGTTCTTC
CDR3: CASSPNPGDEQFF

V: TRBV27
size: -
D: TRBD1
J: TRBJ1-2
DNA: TGTGCCAGCAGTCAGGGACAGGGAGGAGGAGGCTACACCTTC
CDR3: CASSQGQGGGGYTF

V: TRBV4-2
size: -
D: -
J: TRBJ1-1
DNA: TGTGCCAGCAGCAACCTAGGGAACACTGAAGCTTTCTTT
CDR3: CASSNLGNTEAFF

V: TRBV11-1
size: few
D: TRBD1
J: TRBJ1-2
DNA: TGTGCCAGCAGCGAGACCGGGACAGGGTCTGGCTACACCTTC
CDR3: CASSETGTGSGYTF

V: TRBV11-2
size: -
D: TRBD1
J: TRBJ2-3
DNA: TGTGCCAGCAGCTTACGAAGGGACAGCCAAACAGATACGCAGTATTTT
CDR3: CASSLRRDSQTDTQYF

V: TRBV5-1
size: -
D: TRBD1
J: TRBJ2-7
DNA: TGCGCCAGCAGCTTGGCTCCCGGACAGGGCGAGCAGTACTTC
CDR3: CASSLAPGQGEQYF

V: TRBV9
size: -
D: -
J: TRBJ2-7
DNA: TGTGCCAGCAGCCCCCCGAGCGGGTACGAGCAGTACTTC
CDR3: CASSPPSGYEQYF

V: TRBV2
size: once
D: -
J: TRBJ1-1
DNA: TGTGCCAGCAGTGCAATCATGAACACTGAAGCTTTCTTT
CDR3: CASSAIMNTEAFF

V: TRBV5-5
size: -
D: TRBD1
J: TRBJ2-2
DNA: TGTGCCAGCAGCTTGGCCCTGGACAGGGGCAACACCGGGGAGCTGTTTTTT
CDR3: CASSLALDRGNTGELFF

V: TRBV6-5
size: -
D: -
J: TRBJ1-4
DNA: TGTGCCAGCAGTTCCTACACCGCAACTAATGAAAAACTGTTTTTT
CDR3: CASSSYTATNEKLFF

V: TRBV7-6
size: -
D: -
J: TRBJ2-2
DNA: TGTGCCAGCAGCCAGACAGGAAACACCGGGGAGCTGTTTTTT
CDR3: CASSQTGNTGELFF